This T cell receptor beta chain was documented in a study of post-analysis software for immune sequencing data. Background on the study: The disease courses spanned relapsing-remitting, secondary progressive and progressive-relapsing forms of multiple sclerosis. Study-wide points: Strong co-clustering by F measure was evident for samples that had been prepared in the same batch. Four or five TRBV segments (TRBV5-6, TRBV5-1 and TRBV20-1 among them) occurred more frequently in patients than in controls. Multiple sclerosis patients showed significantly lower normalized Chao1 diversity than controls did.

Germline trimming cut 0 bases from V and 6 bases from J; bases unmatched to any gene: 4. Germline loops: CDR1 SGHAT, CDR2 FQNNGV. The CDR3 runs 16 residues. cDNA libraries of TCR beta carried unique molecular identifiers. T cells numbering roughly 0.9 to 11 million gave rise to roughly 0.5 million cDNA molecules. TCRdb re-analysed the PCR reads in MiXCR, keeping a single row per CDR3 protein. The sample lists fewer than 900,000 distinct CDR3 sequences; under 60% were seen once. To note about this clonotype: Its antigen is not identified.

This receptor was obtained from a girl aged 5-17 years with multiple sclerosis. The specimen was blood. This chain connects TRBV11-2 to TRBJ2-3, with 12 bases matching TRBD2. CDR3 protein: CASSLDLAGGGDTQYF. The DNA for the CDR3 is TGTGCCAGCAGCTTAGACCTAGCGGGAGGGGGGGATACGCAGTATTTT.